The TCR beta chain under discussion was sequenced for a study of blood T cell repertoires in COVID-19. Measured with immunoSEQ multiplex PCR; TCRdb has only the in-frame clones, and not every one. The sample holds about 170,000 clones; 90% to 95% are singletons and the top ten take about 4.5%. This CDR3 has 16 amino acids. Germline lookup yields CDR1 SGHKS and CDR2 YYEKEE (reference sequence). The J segment lost 9 bases and the V segment lost 0 bases, leaving 9 bases of the junction unmatched. The source of this sequence is a woman aged 45-59 years with acute or convalescent COVID-19. Material for sequencing was peripheral blood. The chain recombines TRBV5-5 with TRBJ1-6; 7 positions agree with TRBD1. As DNA, the CDR3 is TGTGCCAGCAGCTTGGAGGACCGGGACAGAGTTTCACCCCTCCACTTT. This encodes CASSLEDRDRVSPLHF.